These T cell receptor beta chains were read from a single sample in a study of T cell responses to AZD1222 COVID-19 vaccine. The data were produced by immunoSEQ multiplex PCR, yet TCRdb's version contains in-frame clones alone and is incomplete. Of 70,000 to 95,000 clones listed, roughly 90% are singletons. The sequencing used peripheral blood, collected on day 0 of MenACWY control vaccination. All receptors come from an adult in good health. The CDR3 runs from the conserved cysteine through the conserved F or W. The D gene is left open where the match is weak. Part of the rows lack a size; the others show once, few, many or a class for expanded clones.

>-|TRBV5-8|TRBJ2-4|-
TGTGCCAGCAGCCATGTTCCCCCTAGGGGGGCCAAAAACATTCAGTACTTC
CASSHVPPRGAKNIQYF
>TRBD1|TRBV19|TRBJ2-7|-
TGTGCCAGTAGTGCACAGACAGGGGGTGCCCCCGCCGAGCAGTACTTC
CASSAQTGGAPAEQYF
>-|TRBV7-9|TRBJ1-5|-
TGTGCCAGCAGCCCGCACCTAAATCAGCCCCAGCATTTT
CASSPHLNQPQHF
>-|TRBV4-2|TRBJ2-7|-
TGTGCCAGCAGCCAAGGGAGCGGTGCCTACGAGCAGTACTTC
CASSQGSGAYEQYF
>-|TRBV19|TRBJ2-7|-
TGTGCCAGTTCGCGGACAGTATTCTACGAGCAGTACTTC
CASSRTVFYEQYF
>TRBD1|TRBV2|TRBJ2-2|-
TGTGCCAGCAACAGGGGTGACACCGGGGAGCTGTTTTTT
CASNRGDTGELFF
>-|TRBV28|TRBJ1-2|-
TGTGCCAGCACCCCTGGAGGGGCCAACTATGGCTACACCTTC
CASTPGGANYGYTF
>-|TRBV15|TRBJ2-7|-
TGTGCCACCAGCAGATACCCTCCCTACGAGCAGTACTTC
CATSRYPPYEQYF
>-|TRBV6-1|TRBJ1-2|-
TGTGCCAGCAGTGAACGGGGGGGCTATGGCTACACCTTC
CASSERGGYGYTF
>-|TRBV28|TRBJ1-5|-
TGTGCCAGCAGATTGGCAGGGGGCAATCAGCCCCAGCATTTT
CASRLAGGNQPQHF
>TRBD2|TRBV15|TRBJ2-2|once
TGTGCCACCAGCAGCGACCCTAGCGGGAGTGGGTCCGGGGAGCTGTTTTTT
CATSSDPSGSGSGELFF
>-|TRBV6-2/TRBV6-3|TRBJ1-1|-
TGTGCCAGCAGTAGCAGGGAGAACACTGAAGCTTTCTTT
CASSSRENTEAFF
>-|TRBV5-6|TRBJ1-2|-
TGTGCCAGCAGCTTATCCGGGGCGGACTATGGCTACACCTTC
CASSLSGADYGYTF
>-|TRBV27|TRBJ2-5|-
TGTGCCACCATGAGTCCGGGTCCAAAAGAGACCCAGTACTTC
CATMSPGPKETQYF
>TRBD2|TRBV2|TRBJ2-2|-
TGTGCCAGCAGTGTGGTGGGAGGGTTGGCCGGGGAGCTGTTTTTT
CASSVVGGLAGELFF
>-|TRBV5-6|TRBJ2-7|-
TGTGCCAGCAGCTCCTACTACGAGCAGTACTTC
CASSSYYEQYF
>TRBD1|TRBV6-5|TRBJ1-2|-
TGTGCCAGCAGTTCATGGACAGGGGAGGGCTACACCTTC
CASSSWTGEGYTF
>TRBD1|TRBV28|TRBJ1-6|-
TGTGCCAGCGAGGGACAGGGGGCCAGCTCCTATAATTCACCCCTCCACTTT
CASEGQGASSYNSPLHF